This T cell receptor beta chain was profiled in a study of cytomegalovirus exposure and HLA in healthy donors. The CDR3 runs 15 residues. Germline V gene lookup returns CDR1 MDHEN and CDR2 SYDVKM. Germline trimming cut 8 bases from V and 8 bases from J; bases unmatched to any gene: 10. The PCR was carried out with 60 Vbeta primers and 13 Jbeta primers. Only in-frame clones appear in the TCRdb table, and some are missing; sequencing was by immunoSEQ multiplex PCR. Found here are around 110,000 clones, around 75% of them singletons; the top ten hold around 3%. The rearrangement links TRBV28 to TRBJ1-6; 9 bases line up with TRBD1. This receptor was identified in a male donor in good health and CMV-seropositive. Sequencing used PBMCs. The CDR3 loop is CASLTVGQGDSPLHF. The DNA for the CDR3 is TGTGCCAGCCTCACCGTGGGACAGGGTGATTCACCCCTCCACTTT.